The source of this TCR beta chain is a study of shared clonotypes between healthy human individuals (dated by TCRdb to about 2020). Regarding the complete study: The cohort comprised two women and three men aged 18 to 49 years. Libraries were prepared and TCR repertoires were sequenced by different laboratories using diverse techniques, in order to increase sequencing depth and limit assay-specific biases. Each donor's leukapheresis produced roughly between roughly 0.85 and 9.5 billion PBMCs. The study deeply sequenced blood TCR repertoires of five healthy adults to estimate repertoire size and the extent of clonotype sharing between individuals. Per donor, three plates each were used for CD4 naive and CD4 memory, two for CD8 naive, and one for CD8 memory. Findings and caveats that apply to the study as a whole: Roughly 5% of naive CD4, around 3.5% of naive CD8, approximately 2% of memory CD4, and more than 0.35% of memory CD8 clonotypes were shared across several donors. Rarefaction of sorted-subset datasets indicated incomplete sequencing despite the large sequencing depth. Because the study included a small number of donors, the genetic and exposure-history diversity represented was limited. Compared with non-shared clonotypes, clonotypes shared by all four sorted-subset donors had higher generation probabilities. Only blood was sampled, and tissue TCR repertoires likely differ from those in blood. Estimated clonotype richness was generally larger for naive than for memory subsets. Based on pairwise subsampling, the degree of clonotype sharing among donors was expected to be affected by sequencing depth.

The cysteine opens and the phenylalanine closes a CDR3 of 16 amino acids. Kept here is only the CDR3 DNA, which spans 48 bases and is read in frame from base 1. V trim: 1 base; J trim: 3 bases; unmatched bases: 8. The germline V gene yields KGHSH for CDR1 and LQKENI for CDR2. Regarding this clone: This receptor's antigen is unknown. No base quality values were provided; no much bigger clone lies one nucleotide off.

TCR CDR3 regions were amplified from genomic DNA by multiplex PCR using the deep immunoSEQ assay. Extracted genomic DNA from each cell subset was distributed evenly across all wells of several immunoSEQ 96-well plates, and each plate was treated as a replicate. For sorted subsets, roughly 190 ng of genomic DNA, equivalent to some 30,000 T cell genomes, went into each replicate PCR. Purified libraries were quantified with a Qubit 3.0 fluorometer, sized on a Bioanalyzer 2100, and re-quantified with the KAPA Library Quantification kit. Each immunoSEQ 96-well plate was sequenced on its own single-read 150-cycle Illumina NextSeq 550 flow cell. In the original analysis: Because only junctional sequences without quality scores were contained in the immunoSEQ output, filtering matching that applied to full-length reads could not be performed. To assign V/J genes and CDR3, sequences were annotated using PyIR, a Python wrapper for IgBLAST v1.9, with IMGT germline references. Reads were removed for weak V/J assignments (E-value above 1e-6), missing CDR3, stop codons, out-of-frame junctions, or ambiguous translated residues. V3J clonotypes were defined as sequences sharing the same inferred V gene, J gene, and CDR3 amino acid sequence. The percentage overlap between two repertoires was calculated by dividing the number of shared unique clonotypes by the size of the smaller repertoire. Three approaches were used to assess repertoire richness: RTK rarefaction, the Chao1 estimator, and Recon v2.1 estimates of unobserved clonotypes. For all TCRbeta clonotypes obtained by the gDNA method from four donors, generation probabilities were computed with OLGA. TCRdb carries this immuneACCESS record with in-frame sequences only. Its versions omit some clonotypes, under half of them owing to an unresolved V gene in the studies checked, with the rest unexplained. V, J and clone size are taken as reported in that table, and D and trimming were inferred from the DNA itself. In this sample the table shows about 2.3 million clones, over 90% of which occur a single time. About 0.41% of the sample is in the top ten clones.

Donors were healthy HIV-negative adults with no recently reported acute infections or vaccinations. Every donor was a Caucasian adult living in Nashville, Tennessee, USA. CD4+ T cells were enriched by magnetic negative selection, after which naive cells were positively selected on CD45RA and the negative fraction was taken as the memory subset. Blood was collected by leukapheresis, and PBMCs were isolated by Ficoll-Histopaque density gradient centrifugation and then cryopreserved in liquid nitrogen vapor phase. Analytical flow cytometry was used to check the purity and quantity of each magnetically sorted T cell population. From each sorted fraction, genomic DNA was isolated and quantified by UV absorbance on a Nanodrop 2000c.

Rearrangement joined TRBV18 to TRBJ1-2; the junction holds 7 bases that match TRBD1. The TCR originated in a man younger than 35 in good health. Some clones in this sample may be carry-over from other donors' samples. The sequenced material came from naive CD4+ T cells from PBMCs. The cell subset or site label on this specimen signifies: CD45RA+ positively selected. The CDR3 protein is CASSPRQGGEDYGYTF. The sequenced DNA is TGTGCCAGCTCACCACGGCAGGGGGGTGAGGACTATGGCTACACCTTC.